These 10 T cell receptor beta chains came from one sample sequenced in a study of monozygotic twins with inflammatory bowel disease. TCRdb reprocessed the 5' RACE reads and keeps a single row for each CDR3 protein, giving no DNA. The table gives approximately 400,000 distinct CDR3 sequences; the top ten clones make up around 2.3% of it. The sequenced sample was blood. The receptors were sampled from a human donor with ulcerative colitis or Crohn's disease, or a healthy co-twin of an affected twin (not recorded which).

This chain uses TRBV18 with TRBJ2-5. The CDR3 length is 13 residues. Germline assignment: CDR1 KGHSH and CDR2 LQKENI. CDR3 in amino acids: CASSPVDQETQYF.

Here the CDR3 reads CSARLQGAGHEQYF. The chain combines TRBV20-1 with TRBJ2-7; TCRdb's D call of TRBD1 is untestable without DNA. Germline CDR1 and CDR2: DFQATT and SNEGSKA (reference sequence). The length of the CDR3 is 14 residues.

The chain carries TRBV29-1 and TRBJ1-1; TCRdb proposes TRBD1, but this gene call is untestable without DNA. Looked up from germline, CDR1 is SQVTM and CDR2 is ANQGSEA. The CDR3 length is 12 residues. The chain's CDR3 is CSAGTGSTEAFF.

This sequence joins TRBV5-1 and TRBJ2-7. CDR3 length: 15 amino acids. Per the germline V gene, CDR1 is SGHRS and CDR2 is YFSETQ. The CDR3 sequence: CASRWSEGPTYEQYF.

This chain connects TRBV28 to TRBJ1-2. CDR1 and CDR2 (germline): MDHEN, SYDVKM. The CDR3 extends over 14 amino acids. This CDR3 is CASNEEGTNYGYTF.

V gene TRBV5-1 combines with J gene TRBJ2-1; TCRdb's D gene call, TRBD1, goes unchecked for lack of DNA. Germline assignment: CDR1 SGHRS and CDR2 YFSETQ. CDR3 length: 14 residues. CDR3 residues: CASSLAGERSEQFF.

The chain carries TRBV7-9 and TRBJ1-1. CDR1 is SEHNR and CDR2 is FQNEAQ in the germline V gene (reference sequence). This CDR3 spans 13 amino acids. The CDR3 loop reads CASSSTMNTEAFF.

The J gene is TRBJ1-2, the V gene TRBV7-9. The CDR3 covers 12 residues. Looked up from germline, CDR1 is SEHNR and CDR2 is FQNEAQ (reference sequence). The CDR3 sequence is CASSLERGGYTF. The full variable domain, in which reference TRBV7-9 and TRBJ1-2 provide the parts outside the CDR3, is DTGVSQNPRHKITKRGQNVTFRCDPISEHNRLYWYRQTLGQGPEFLTYFQNEAQLEKSRLLSDRFSAERPKGSFSTLEIQRTEQGDSAMYLCASSLERGGYTFGSGTRLTVV.

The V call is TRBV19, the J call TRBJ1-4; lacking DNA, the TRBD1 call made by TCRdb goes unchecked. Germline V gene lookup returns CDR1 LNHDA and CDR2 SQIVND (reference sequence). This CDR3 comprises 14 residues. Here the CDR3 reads CATSPTGASEKLFF.

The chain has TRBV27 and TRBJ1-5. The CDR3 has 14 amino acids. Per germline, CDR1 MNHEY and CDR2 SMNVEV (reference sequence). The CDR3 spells CASQDRHSNQPQHF.